The present T cell receptor (beta chain) was sequenced within a study of cytomegalovirus exposure and HLA in healthy donors. Study-wide context: Some 85 million unique TCRs from HLA-typed donors were held in an early data release. General observations from the study: Fewer than 200 TCR beta chains were listed as cytomegalovirus-associated.

A remark on this clone: As yet, its antigen is unknown.

The PCR contained 60 Vbeta and 13 Jbeta primers. Here immunoSEQ multiplex PCR was the method, and the copy in TCRdb shows in-frame clones only, minus some. The sample totals about 53,000 clones. The CDR3 extends over 12 amino acids. Germline V lookup: CDR1 MDHEN, CDR2 SYDVKM. V dropped 7 bases and J dropped 0 bases, with 5 bases sitting between them. The sequence derives from a man between 18 and 29 years old in good health and CMV-seropositive. The chain recombines TRBV28 with TRBJ2-3; unclear D gene. Specimen: PBMCs. The CDR3, as DNA: TGTGCCAGCACTACTAGCACAGATACGCAGTATTTT. Residues: CASTTSTDTQYF.